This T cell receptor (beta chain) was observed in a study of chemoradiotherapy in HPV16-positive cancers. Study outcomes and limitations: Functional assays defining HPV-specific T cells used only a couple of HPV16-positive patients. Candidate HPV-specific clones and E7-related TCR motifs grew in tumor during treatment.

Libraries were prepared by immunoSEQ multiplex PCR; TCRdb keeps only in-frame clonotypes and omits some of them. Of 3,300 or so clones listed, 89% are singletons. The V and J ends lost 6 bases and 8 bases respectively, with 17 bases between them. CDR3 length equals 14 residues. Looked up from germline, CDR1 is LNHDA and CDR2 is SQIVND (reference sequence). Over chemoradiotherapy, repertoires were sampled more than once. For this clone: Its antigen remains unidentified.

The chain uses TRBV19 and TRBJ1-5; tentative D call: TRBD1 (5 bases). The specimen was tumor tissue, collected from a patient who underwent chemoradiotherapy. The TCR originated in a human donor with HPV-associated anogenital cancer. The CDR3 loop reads CASSSGHLGEPQHF. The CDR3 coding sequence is TGTGCCAGTAGCTCCGGACACTTGGGTGAGCCCCAGCATTTT.